The 19 T cell receptor beta chains in this list originate from one sample, sequenced in a study of blood T cell repertoires in COVID-19. The repertoire was sequenced with immunoSEQ multiplex PCR; TCRdb's copy has only in-frame clones and lacks some. The sample has hundreds of thousands of clones; more than 85% are singletons. Sequenced: PBMCs or T cells enriched from blood (not recorded which). Receptor source: a woman aged 45-59 years who had recovered from COVID-19.

J is TRBJ2-1 and V is TRBV9, with 8 nucleotides matching TRBD2. This CDR3 contains 15 residues. V shed 0 bases, J shed 8 bases, and the junction held 7 bases outside the gene matches. Per germline, CDR1 SGDLS and CDR2 YYNGEE. The CDR3 loop reads CASSVETGGLYEQFF. CDR3 DNA: TGTGCCAGCAGCGTAGAGACGGGAGGGCTGTATGAGCAGTTCTTC.

V usage is TRBV18 and J usage is TRBJ2-7; D is perhaps TRBD2 (5 bases). Germline V gene lookup returns CDR1 KGHSH and CDR2 LQKENI. This CDR3 contains 15 residues. V lost 3 bases to trimming and J lost 1 base, with 13 bases between them. CDR3 amino acids: CASSPQPLGSYEQYF. In nucleotides, the CDR3 is TGTGCCAGCTCACCCCAGCCACTAGGGTCCTACGAGCAGTACTTC.

The CDR3 coding sequence is TGTGCCAGCAGCTTTACCACAGGGGTGGGGGAGACCCAGTACTTC. Translation: CASSFTTGVGETQYF. The chain joins TRBV7-2 to TRBJ2-5; 7 positions match TRBD1. Unmatched junction bases numbered 9, after V lost 3 bases and J lost 5 bases. CDR1 SGHTA and CDR2 FQGNSA come from the germline V gene. This CDR3 has 15 residues. The full variable domain, completed using reference TRBV7-2 and TRBJ2-5, is GAGVSQSPSNKVTEKGKDVELRCDPISGHTALYWYRQSLGQGLEFLIYFQGNSAPDKSGLPSDRFSAERTGGSVSTLTIQRTQQEDSAVYLCASSFTTGVGETQYFGPGTRLLVL.

The chain carries TRBV7-9 and TRBJ1-3; D is unclear. The CDR3 loop spans 14 amino acids. Germline V gene lookup returns CDR1 SEHNR and CDR2 FQNEAQ (reference sequence). Trimming left V 7 bases short and J 0 bases short, with 10 bases between. The CDR3 is CASTDGSSGNTIYF. The CDR3 DNA is TGTGCCAGCACCGATGGGAGCTCTGGAAACACCATATATTTT.

This chain uses TRBV19 with TRBJ1-5; TRBD1 agrees at 7 bases. Germline V lookup: CDR1 LNHDA, CDR2 SQIVND (reference sequence). The CDR3 length is 15 residues. The V and J ends lost 7 bases and 1 base, in that order; junction bases with no gene match: 7. The CDR3 sequence is CASTRDRSSNQPQHF. CDR3 in DNA: TGTGCCAGTACCAGGGACAGATCCAGCAATCAGCCCCAGCATTTT.

The chain links TRBV19 to TRBJ1-1; maybe TRBD1 (5 bases). CDR1 is LNHDA and CDR2 is SQIVND in the germline V gene (reference sequence). This CDR3 contains 15 residues. With 2 bases removed from V and 4 bases from J, the gap between germline ends came to 14 bases. The CDR3: CASSIFRGLGTEAFF. The CDR3 DNA sequence: TGTGCCAGTAGTATATTCCGGGGGTTGGGCACTGAAGCTTTCTTT.

This clone has only one observation. The V gene is TRBV4-2, the J gene TRBJ2-3; D perhaps matches TRBD2 (5 bases). Trimming left V 1 base short and J 3 bases short, with 11 bases between. The germline V gene has CDR1 LGHNA and CDR2 YNFKEQ. This CDR3 is 15 amino acids long. The CDR3 reads CASSQVVGLTDTQYF. DNA of the CDR3: TGTGCCAGCAGCCAAGTGGTTGGACTTACAGATACGCAGTATTTT.

This rearrangement joins TRBV5-4 to TRBJ2-2, with TRBD2 identical over 7 bases. Germline V CDR1 and CDR2: SGHNT, YYREEE (reference sequence). After removal of 0 bases from V and 4 bases from J, the junction contained 12 bases not matched to a gene. The CDR3 is made up of 18 amino acids. The DNA for the CDR3 is TGTGCCAGCAGCTTGGCCGGGGGGAGGTATCTAATCACCGGGGAGCTGTTTTTT. It translates to CASSLAGGRYLITGELFF.

The chain employs TRBV19 and TRBJ1-3, with a possible D match to TRBD1 (5 bases). The CDR3 consists of 19 residues. The germline V and J ends were trimmed by 7 bases and 0 bases, with 25 bases remaining between them. From germline, CDR1 is LNHDA and CDR2 SQIVND (reference sequence). The DNA of the CDR3 is TGTGCCAGTACCGGTACTATTGCGGGGCGACCAAGCTCTGGAAACACCATATATTTT. This gives the protein CASTGTIAGRPSSGNTIYF.

This sequence joins TRBV14 and TRBJ1-1; 7 positions agree with TRBD1. The ends lost 1 base at V and 4 bases at J; junction bases unmatched: 9. Looked up from germline, CDR1 is SGHDN and CDR2 is FVKESK. There are 16 residues in the CDR3. CDR3 loop: CASSQGSEGAITEAFF. The CDR3 DNA reads TGTGCCAGCAGCCAAGGGTCGGAGGGGGCGATCACTGAAGCTTTCTTT.

This clone came up once. V is TRBV2 and J is TRBJ2-1; D may be TRBD2 (5 bases). The CDR3 length is 11 residues. Germline values: CDR1 SNHLY, CDR2 FYNNEI. Trimming pared 5 bases from V and 14 bases from J, leaving 13 bases between. CDR3 coding DNA: TGTGCCAGCAGTCAGGAGGAAGCGGAGTTCTTC. It yields the protein CASSQEEAEFF.

The rearrangement links TRBV19 to TRBJ1-1; unclear D gene. Germline values: CDR1 LNHDA, CDR2 SQIVND (reference sequence). The CDR3 is made up of 13 amino acids. Trimming cost V 10 bases and J 1 base, with 13 bases left between them. CDR3 protein: CATSRGPNTEAFF. CDR3 in DNA: TGTGCCACCTCCCGGGGTCCGAACACTGAAGCTTTCTTT.

This clone appeared once. DNA for the CDR3: TGTGCCAGCTCTCCTAACACTCAGGGGGTTTCTGACTATGGCTACACCTTC. Encoded protein: CASSPNTQGVSDYGYTF. The chain combines TRBV18 with TRBJ1-2; 7 bases map to TRBD1. The J segment lost 3 bases and the V segment lost 6 bases, leaving 16 bases of the junction unmatched. The germline V gene has CDR1 KGHSH and CDR2 LQKENI. The CDR3 consists of 17 residues.

The chain has TRBV2 and TRBJ2-1; 14 bases agree with TRBD2. With V trimmed by 8 bases and J by 9 bases, 6 bases remained unmatched. The CDR3 sequence is 14 residues long. The V gene's germline CDR1 is SNHLY and CDR2 FYNNEI. The CDR3 bases are TGTGCCAGCGCGGGACTAGCGGGAGTAGCTGAGCAGTTCTTC. This encodes CASAGLAGVAEQFF. Full variable domain (missing parts from reference TRBV2 and TRBJ2-1): EPEVTQTPSHQVTQMGQEVILRCVPISNHLYFYWYRQILGQKVEFLVSFYNNEISEKSEIFDDQFSVERPDGSNFTLKIRSTKLEDSAMYFCASAGLAGVAEQFFGPGTRLTVL.

The chain recombines TRBV2 with TRBJ1-1; 10 bases are shared with TRBD1. V lost 4 bases to trimming and J lost 5 bases; unmatched junction nucleotides: 4. CDR1 is SNHLY, CDR2 FYNNEI, per germline. The CDR3 length is 14 residues. For the CDR3, the DNA is TGTGCCAGCAGTGGACAGGGGGCACAGACTGAAGCTTTCTTT. Amino acid sequence: CASSGQGAQTEAFF.

The CDR3 protein is CASSSKRSTGGTDTQYF. As DNA, the CDR3 is TGCGCCAGCAGCTCCAAACGCTCCACAGGGGGCACAGATACGCAGTATTTT. V and J are TRBV5-1 and TRBJ2-3; 7 bases map to TRBD1. This CDR3 region has 17 residues. Germline CDR1 reads SGHRS; CDR2 reads YFSETQ. V shed 3 bases and J 1 base; nucleotides not matched to a gene: 11.

The chain recombines TRBV27 with TRBJ2-7, with a possible D match to TRBD2 (6 bases). This CDR3 region has 16 residues. CDR1 and CDR2 from the germline V gene are MNHEY and SMNVEV (reference sequence). With 0 bases removed from V and 2 bases from J, the gap between germline ends came to 14 bases. The CDR3 region is CASSLSMGRLAYEQYF. In DNA form, the CDR3 reads TGTGCCAGCAGTTTATCCATGGGGAGGTTAGCCTACGAGCAGTACTTC.

The rearrangement links TRBV12-3 or TRBV12-4 to TRBJ2-1, with TRBD2 as a possible D gene (6 bases). The CDR3 totals 12 residues. The germline V and J ends were trimmed by 5 bases and 12 bases, with 14 bases remaining between them. The DNA for the CDR3 is TGTGCCAGCAGTCCAAGACTAGGCGGGCAGTTCTTC. This translates into CASSPRLGGQFF.

This chain uses TRBV28 with TRBJ1-2; D is perhaps TRBD1 (5 bases). Trimming shortened V by 6 bases and J by 8 bases, and 16 bases separated the two germline ends. Germline-derived CDR1 and CDR2 are MDHEN and SYDVKM. The CDR3 covers 13 residues. CDR3 sequence: CASSPPGRGGYTF. In DNA form, the CDR3 reads TGTGCCAGCAGCCCACCGGGGCGGGGGGGCTACACCTTC.